This T cell receptor beta chain was obtained from a study of shared clonotypes between healthy human individuals. Donors included only healthy HIV-negative adults lacking recent acute infections or vaccinations. Assay execution proceeded at the deep level. Input per replicate PCR of unsorted PBMC was about 0.3 ug DNA, corresponding to approximately 30,000 T cell genomes. TCRdb keeps only in-frame clones here, not all; method: immunoSEQ multiplex PCR. The table lists about 490,000 clones, 81% of them singletons, with roughly an eighth in the top ten. In the case of this clone: At one end the junction does not follow the germline gene, possibly because of a read error.

This TCR was recovered from a woman aged 40 to 50 in good health. Some clones in this sample may be carry-over from other donors' samples. Source material: PBMCs.

In nucleotides, the CDR3 is TGTACCAGCAGCTCCTACAGGGACCAGGACACCGGGGAGCTGTTTTTT. Translation: CTSSSYRDQDTGELFF. The J gene is TRBJ2-2, the V gene TRBV7-9; D is perhaps TRBD1 (6 bases). The CDR3 contains 16 residues. Germline loops: CDR1 SEHNR, CDR2 FQNEAQ (reference sequence).